The 29 T cell receptor beta chains in this list originate from one sample, sequenced in a study of prognosis after radiotherapy for stage I lung cancer. Two rounds of multiplex PCR amplified TCR beta CDR3 from genomic DNA. First-round PCR amplification was performed with primers specific to each TRBV and TRBJ gene. Via MiXCR, TCRdb re-called the multiplex PCR reads, giving one row per CDR3 protein. The sample shows about 15,000 distinct CDR3 sequences, under 55% of them seen only once. The sequenced sample was PBMCs, obtained before or after stereotactic body radiation therapy (not recorded which). The receptors stem from a donor over 45 with non-small cell lung cancer.

Ten or more counts support this clonotype. The V call is TRBV6-9, the J call TRBJ2-3, with a weak D call TRBD1 (8 bases). Trimming took 4 bases from V and 1 from J, leaving 12 bases between them. Germline lookup yields CDR1 MNHGY and CDR2 SVAAGI. CDR3 length: 15 residues. CDR3: CASSFTGGGTDTQYF. CDR3 DNA sequence: TGTGCCAGCAGTTTTACAGGGGGGGGCACAGATACGCAGTATTTT.

This clonotype was counted at least ten times. The chain is built from TRBV11-3 and TRBJ1-1; D gene unclear. The CDR3 has 13 amino acids. V lost 0 bases, J lost 5 bases, and 7 bases lay in between. Per germline, CDR1 SGHNT and CDR2 YENEEA. In DNA form, the CDR3 reads TGTGCCAGCAGCTTAGATGGTGGTACTGAAGCTTTCTTT. Encoded protein: CASSLDGGTEAFF.

In regard to this clonotype: This probably arose from a read error, given a far larger clone one base away. The chain links TRBV7-9 to TRBJ1-1, with D possibly matching TRBD1 (6 bases). V lost 5 bases to trimming and J lost 4 bases, with 14 bases between them. The germline CDR1 and CDR2 sequences are SEHNR and FQNEAQ (reference sequence). The CDR3 spans 14 residues. In nucleotides, the CDR3 is TGTGCCAGCAGCCTAATCTGGACAGCCACTGAAGCTTTCTTT. Translation: CASSLIWTATEAFF.

On this clonotype: A far larger clone differs by one base, so this is likely a read error. The gene calls are TRBV6-2 or TRBV6-3 and TRBJ2-7; a possible D gene is TRBD1 (6 bases). Germline V gene data show CDR1 as MNHEY and CDR2 as SVGEGT. The V end lost 10 bases, the J end lost 5 bases, and 18 bases lay between the germline ends. The CDR3 runs 13 residues. CDR3 nucleotides: TGTGCCACCTTGGTCAGACAGGAAAACGAGCAGTACTTC. This codes for CATLVRQENEQYF.

By proportion, this clonotype is medium-sized (0.01 to 0.1%). The chain is built from TRBV6-1 and TRBJ1-6; D ambiguous. From germline, CDR1 is MNHNS and CDR2 SASEGT. CDR3 length: 13 amino acids. V lost 2 bases to trimming and J lost 7 bases, with 6 bases between them. CDR3 sequence reads: CASSENLNSPLHF. The CDR3, as DNA: TGTGCCAGCAGTGAAAATTTGAATTCACCCCTCCACTTT.

The table lists this clonotype with many counts. This sequence joins TRBV2 and TRBJ1-6; the D is unclear. The CDR3 runs 15 residues. The V and J ends lost 4 bases and 7 bases respectively, with 14 bases between them. CDR1 and CDR2 (germline): SNHLY, FYNNEI. CDR3: CASSVPSGMNSPLHF. CDR3 coding DNA: TGTGCCAGCAGTGTTCCTTCTGGTATGAATTCACCCCTCCACTTT.

The sample holds many counts of this clonotype. This chain connects TRBV5-4 to TRBJ2-3; 12 nucleotides align to TRBD2. The germline CDR1 and CDR2 sequences are SGHNT and YYREEE (reference sequence). V lost 4 bases, J lost 6 bases, and 9 bases stayed unmatched. The CDR3 runs 16 residues. CDR3 DNA: TGTGCCAGCAGCCAGAGACTAGCGGGAGTTTACGATACGCAGTATTTT. Encoded protein: CASSQRLAGVYDTQYF. The full variable domain, in which reference TRBV5-4 and TRBJ2-3 provide the parts outside the CDR3, is ETGVTQSPTHLIKTRGQQVTLRCSSQSGHNTVSWYQQALGQGPQFIFQYYREEENGRGNFPPRFSGLQFPNYSSELNVNALELDDSALYLCASSQRLAGVYDTQYFGPGTRLTVL.

The chain couples TRBV19 to TRBJ2-7; D is unclear. This CDR3 comprises 14 residues. Per the germline V gene, CDR1 is LNHDA and CDR2 is SQIVND (reference sequence). Trimming shortened V by 3 bases and J by 10 bases, and 19 bases separated the two germline ends. CDR3 bases: TGTGCCAGTAGTATCAGTGGAATCTCTTCCGATCAGTACTTC. It specifies CASSISGISSDQYF. The full variable domain, with the rest looked up from reference TRBV19 and TRBJ2-7, is DGGITQSPKYLFRKEGQNVTLSCEQNLNHDAMYWYRQDPGQGLRLIYYSQIVNDFQKGDIAEGYSVSREKKESFPLTVTSAQKNPTAFYLCASSISGISSDQYFGPGTRLTVT.

The J gene is TRBJ2-1, the V gene TRBV6-5; D might be TRBD2 (5 bases). V lost 2 bases and J 5 bases, leaving 22 bases between the germline ends. Germline CDR1 reads MNHEY; CDR2 reads SVGAGI. This CDR3 has 18 amino acids. As DNA, the CDR3 is TGTGCCAGCAGTTACCGCGCGGGCGGTTGGTCTCTAAACAATGAGCAGTTCTTC. Encoded protein: CASSYRAGGWSLNNEQFF.

This clonotype was recorded many times. The chain couples TRBV18 to TRBJ1-6, with D possibly TRBD1 on 5 matching bases. Germline CDR1 and CDR2: KGHSH and LQKENI. V lost 5 bases and J 0 bases, leaving 17 bases between the germline ends. The length of the CDR3 is 18 residues. CDR3 sequence: CASSSRGTSSSYNSPLHF. The CDR3 DNA follows: TGTGCCAGCTCAAGTCGCGGGACTTCTAGCTCCTATAATTCACCCCTCCACTTT.

For this clonotype: A read error may explain this, as a much larger clone is one base away. The gene calls are TRBV27 and TRBJ2-4; 10 nucleotides match TRBD2. There are 14 residues in the CDR3. J lost 11 bases, V lost 10 bases, and 14 bases had no gene match. Per the germline V gene, CDR1 is MNHEY and CDR2 is SMNVEV (reference sequence). The CDR3 nucleotides are TGTGCCATCGCTCCCATCATAGCGGGAGGCGTTCAGTACTTC. This encodes CAIAPIIAGGVQYF.

This clonotype is labeled medium-sized. V is TRBV28 and J is TRBJ2-7, with D tentatively TRBD1 or TRBD2 (5 bases each). Germline values: CDR1 MDHEN, CDR2 SYDVKM. Trimming removed 5 bases from V and 3 bases from J, with 20 bases in between. The CDR3 is made up of 16 amino acids. CDR3 amino acids: CASSKPGTLLHYEQYF. In DNA, the CDR3 is TGTGCCAGCAGTAAACCCGGGACCCTCCTTCACTACGAGCAGTACTTC. Drawing the rest from reference TRBV28 and TRBJ2-7, the complete variable domain is DVKVTQSSRYLVKRTGEKVFLECVQDMDHENMFWYRQDPGLGLRLIYFSYDVKMKEKGDIPEGYSVSREKKERFSLILESASTNQTSMYLCASSKPGTLLHYEQYFGPGTRLTVT.

This clonotype qualifies as medium-sized. The gene calls are TRBV6-1 and TRBJ2-7; weak D call: TRBD1 (5 bases). Trimming left V 3 bases short and J 0 bases short, with 9 bases between. The CDR3 has 14 amino acids. Germline V gene sequence: CDR1 MNHNS, CDR2 SASEGT. The CDR3 region is CASSDQQDSYEQYF. The CDR3 nucleotides are TGTGCCAGCAGTGACCAACAGGACTCCTACGAGCAGTACTTC.

The chain combines TRBV6-1 with TRBJ1-5; a possible D gene is TRBD1 (6 bases). V was cut by 8 bases and J by 3 bases, with 11 bases left in between. Germline CDR1 and CDR2: MNHNS and SASEGT. This CDR3 is built from 13 residues. The CDR3 protein is CASGRGINQPQHF. The CDR3 DNA reads as TGTGCCAGCGGAAGGGGGATCAATCAGCCCCAGCATTTT.

About this clonotype: This sequence may be a read error, since a much larger clone differs from it by one base. Here the CDR3 omits its conserved ending phenylalanine or tryptophan, so a read error is the likely source. The chain has TRBV9 and TRBJ2-5, with D uncertain. CDR1 and CDR2 (germline): SGDLS, YYNGEE. V was pared by 0 bases and J by 2 bases, with 14 bases between. This CDR3 spans 16 amino acids. The CDR3 reads CASSVAQFQEQETQYL. The CDR3 DNA is TGTGCCAGCAGCGTAGCTCAGTTTCAGGAGCAAGAGACCCAGTACTTA.

The chain combines TRBV5-1 with TRBJ1-4; D might be TRBD1 (6 bases). CDR3 size: 15 residues. Germline lookup yields CDR1 SGHRS and CDR2 YFSETQ. Trimming removed 4 bases at V and 16 bases at J, with 26 bases between. CDR3 sequence (DNA): TGCGCCAGCAGCCCAGTCAGGGGCGGGGGGATTGGGCCGTTTTTT. It specifies CASSPVRGGGIGPFF.

This clonotype was recorded at least ten times. This chain joins TRBV5-1 and TRBJ2-3; 13 bases map to TRBD2. Germline V gene lookup returns CDR1 SGHRS and CDR2 YFSETQ. V was pared by 4 bases and J by 0 bases, with 5 bases of the junction left unmatched. The CDR3 totals 17 residues. DNA of the CDR3: TGCGCCAGCAGCGGGGGACTAGCGGGGACAAGCACAGATACGCAGTATTTT. This sequence encodes CASSGGLAGTSTDTQYF. Looking up the rest from reference TRBV5-1 and TRBJ2-3 gives the full variable domain: KAGVTQTPRYLIKTRGQQVTLSCSPISGHRSVSWYQQTPGQGLQFLFEYFSETQRNKGNFPGRFSGRQFSNSRSEMNVSTLELGDSALYLCASSGGLAGTSTDTQYFGPGTRLTVL.

For this clonotype: One base separates it from a far larger clone, so it is likely a read error. The V call is TRBV6-4, the J call TRBJ1-2; D uncertain. The CDR3 spans 14 residues. Germline V lookup: CDR1 MRHNA, CDR2 SNTAGT. Trimming cost V 5 bases and J 4 bases, with 14 bases left between them. The CDR3: CASSSPLPSYGYTF. Written as DNA, the CDR3 is TGTGCCAGCAGTTCCCCTTTGCCGAGCTATGGCTACACCTTC.

This clonotype was picked up many times. The CDR3 DNA sequence: TGTGCCAGCAGTTTTATAGACAGAGCTAACTATGGCTACACCTTC. Its translation: CASSFIDRANYGYTF. This rearrangement joins TRBV27 to TRBJ1-2; D is possibly TRBD1 (5 bases). The CDR3 contains 15 residues. Trimming left V 3 bases short and J 0 bases short, with 11 bases between. Germline loops: CDR1 MNHEY, CDR2 SMNVEV (reference sequence).

Details on this clonotype: A far larger clone is one base from this, pointing to a likely read error. This chain joins TRBV6-2 or TRBV6-3 and TRBJ1-1; 11 bases are shared with TRBD1. In germline, CDR1 is MNHEY, CDR2 SVGEGT. Unmatched junction bases numbered 11, after V lost 8 bases and J lost 3 bases. The CDR3 spans 16 residues. The CDR3 loop is CASRWGTGGVDTEAFF. The CDR3 nucleotides read TGTGCCAGCCGGTGGGGGACAGGGGGGGTGGACACTGAAGCTTTCTTT.

This clonotype was counted ten times or more. The V gene is TRBV7-3, the J gene TRBJ1-5, with D unclear. Trimming cost V 3 bases and J 6 bases, with 27 bases left between them. The CDR3 extends over 19 amino acids. The germline CDR1 and CDR2 sequences are SGHTA and FQGTGA. The CDR3 coding sequence is TGTGCCAGCAGCTTTATTAATGAGGCGTTACCCGGAAGGGCTCAGCCCCAGCATTTT. Its translation is CASSFINEALPGRAQPQHF.

This clonotype showed up many times. This rearrangement joins TRBV7-2 to TRBJ1-2, with D possibly TRBD1 on 5 matching bases. CDR1 SGHTA and CDR2 FQGNSA come from the germline V gene. This CDR3 region has 16 residues. V lost 5 bases and J 7 bases, leaving 23 bases between the germline ends. The CDR3 sequence: CASSPSPGTLSGGYTF. The CDR3 bases are TGTGCCAGCAGCCCCTCACCAGGGACCCTCTCGGGTGGCTACACCTTC.

The rearrangement joins TRBV5-1 to TRBJ2-2, with unresolved D. The germline V and J ends were trimmed by 7 bases and 4 bases, with 20 bases remaining between them. CDR1 and CDR2 (germline): SGHRS, YFSETQ. There are 16 residues in the CDR3. The CDR3 here is CASFHTPDFVTGELFF. Here the CDR3 DNA reads TGCGCCAGCTTTCACACCCCAGATTTCGTCACCGGGGAGCTGTTTTTT. The full variable domain, in which reference TRBV5-1 and TRBJ2-2 provide the parts outside the CDR3, is KAGVTQTPRYLIKTRGQQVTLSCSPISGHRSVSWYQQTPGQGLQFLFEYFSETQRNKGNFPGRFSGRQFSNSRSEMNVSTLELGDSALYLCASFHTPDFVTGELFFGEGSRLTVL.

This chain links TRBV5-6 with TRBJ2-1; D is undetermined. Germline-derived CDR1 and CDR2 are SGHDT and YYEEEE. This CDR3 has 15 residues. The V and J ends lost 4 bases and 0 bases respectively, with 11 bases between them. In DNA, the CDR3 is TGTGCCAGCAGCCACTACGCTAGCTCCTACAATGAGCAGTTCTTC. Translating gives CASSHYASSYNEQFF.

The chain recombines TRBV28 with TRBJ1-2, with TRBD1 matching 7 bases. This CDR3 comprises 16 residues. Germline V gene lookup returns CDR1 MDHEN and CDR2 SYDVKM. After removal of 5 bases from V and 10 bases from J, the junction contained 19 bases not matched to a gene. CDR3 sequence (DNA): TGTGCCAGCAGTCCCATTAGTCTGGGACAGCAAGCCTCCTACACCTTC. Translating it yields CASSPISLGQQASYTF.

This clonotype was picked up many times. This chain connects TRBV7-3 to TRBJ2-7; 10 nucleotides agree with TRBD2. The V gene's germline CDR1 is SGHTA and CDR2 FQGTGA. V lost 1 base and J lost 3; bases outside the gene matches: 6. The CDR3 contains 16 residues. CDR3 sequence: CASSLIRASGSYEQYF. The CDR3 coding sequence is TGTGCCAGCAGCTTAATAAGGGCTAGCGGGAGCTACGAGCAGTACTTC.

In the case of this clonotype: This clone may be a read error of a much larger clone one base away. V gene TRBV10-3 combines with J gene TRBJ1-1, with 7 bases aligning to TRBD1. The length of the CDR3 is 15 residues. Trimming took 8 bases from V and 5 from J; bases not matched to a gene: 14. From germline, CDR1 is ENHRY and CDR2 SYGVKD. The CDR3 bases are TGTGCCATCGGCCCGACGGGACAGTGGAGGACTGAAGCTTTCTTT. Protein sequence: CAIGPTGQWRTEAFF.

The chain employs TRBV28 and TRBJ1-1; a possible D gene is TRBD1 (6 bases). The CDR3 is made up of 13 amino acids. V lost 7 bases, J lost 7 bases, and 16 bases lay in between. Germline-derived CDR1 and CDR2 are MDHEN and SYDVKM. CDR3 sequence: CASKSIGGYEAFF. In nucleotides, the CDR3 is TGTGCCAGCAAATCAATAGGGGGGTATGAAGCTTTCTTT.

Many counts were recorded for this clonotype. This rearrangement joins TRBV18 to TRBJ1-1; a weak D match, TRBD1 (5 bases). Trimming cost V 6 bases and J 4 bases, with 12 bases left between them. CDR3 size: 13 residues. In germline, CDR1 is KGHSH, CDR2 LQKENI. The CDR3 region has the DNA TGTGCCAGCTCTGCTCAGGGTGCCACTGAAGCTTTCTTT. Its translation is CASSAQGATEAFF. Full variable domain (outside the CDR3, taken from reference TRBV18 and TRBJ1-1): NAGVMQNPRHLVRRRGQEARLRCSPMKGHSHVYWYRQLPEEGLKFMVYLQKENIIDESGMPKERFSAEFPKEGPSILRIQQVVRGDSAAYFCASSAQGATEAFFGQGTRLTVV.